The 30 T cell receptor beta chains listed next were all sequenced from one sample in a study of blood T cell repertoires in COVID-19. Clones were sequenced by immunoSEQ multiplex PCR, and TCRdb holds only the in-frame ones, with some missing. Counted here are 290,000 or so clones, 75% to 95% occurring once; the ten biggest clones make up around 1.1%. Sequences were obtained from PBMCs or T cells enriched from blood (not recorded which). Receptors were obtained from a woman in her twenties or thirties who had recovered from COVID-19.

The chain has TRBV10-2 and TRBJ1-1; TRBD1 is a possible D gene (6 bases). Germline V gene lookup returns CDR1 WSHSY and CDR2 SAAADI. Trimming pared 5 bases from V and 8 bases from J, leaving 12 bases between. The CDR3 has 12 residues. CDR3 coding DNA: TGCGCCAGCAGTTATGGTACAGGGGAAGCTTTCTTT. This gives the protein CASSYGTGEAFF.

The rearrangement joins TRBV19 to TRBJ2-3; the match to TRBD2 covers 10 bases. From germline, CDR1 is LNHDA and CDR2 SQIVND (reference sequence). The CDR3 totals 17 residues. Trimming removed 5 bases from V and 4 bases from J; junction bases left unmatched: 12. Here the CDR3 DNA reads TGTGCCAGTAGTTCTCGGGCTAGCGGGAGTCCCTCAGATACGCAGTATTTT. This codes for CASSSRASGSPSDTQYF.

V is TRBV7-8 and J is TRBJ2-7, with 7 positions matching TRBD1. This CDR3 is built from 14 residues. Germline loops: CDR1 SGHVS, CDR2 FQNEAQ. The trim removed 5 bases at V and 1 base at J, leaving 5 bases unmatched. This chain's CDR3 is CASSQTGESYEQYF. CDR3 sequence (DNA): TGTGCCAGCAGCCAAACAGGGGAGTCCTACGAGCAGTACTTC.

CDR3 in amino acids: CASSNRYIDRVYGYTF. Here the CDR3 DNA reads TGTGCCAGCAGCAATCGTTATATTGACAGGGTCTATGGCTACACCTTC. The genes are TRBV27 and TRBJ1-2; 7 bases agree with TRBD1. The CDR3 has 16 amino acids. Germline V lookup: CDR1 MNHEY, CDR2 SMNVEV (reference sequence). With 6 bases clipped from V and 4 bases from J, the junction kept 14 bases outside the gene matches.

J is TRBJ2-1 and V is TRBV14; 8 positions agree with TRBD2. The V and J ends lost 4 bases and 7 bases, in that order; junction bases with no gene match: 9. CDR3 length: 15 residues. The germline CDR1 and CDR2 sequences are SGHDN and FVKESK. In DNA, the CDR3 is TGTGCCAGCAGCCGAACCGGGACTAGATTTAATGAGCAGTTCTTC. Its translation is CASSRTGTRFNEQFF.

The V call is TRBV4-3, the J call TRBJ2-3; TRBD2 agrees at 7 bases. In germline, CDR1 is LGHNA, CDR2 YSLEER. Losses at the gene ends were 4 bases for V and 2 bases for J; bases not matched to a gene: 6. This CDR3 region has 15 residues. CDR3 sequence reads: CASSLLADITDTQYF. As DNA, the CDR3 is TGCGCCAGCAGCCTCCTAGCGGACATCACAGATACGCAGTATTTT.

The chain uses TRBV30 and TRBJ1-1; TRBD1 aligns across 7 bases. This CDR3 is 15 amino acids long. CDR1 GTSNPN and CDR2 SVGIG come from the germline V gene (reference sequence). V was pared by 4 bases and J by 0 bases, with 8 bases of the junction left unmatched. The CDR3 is CAWNRLQGMNTEAFF. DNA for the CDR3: TGTGCCTGGAACCGATTACAGGGGATGAACACTGAAGCTTTCTTT.

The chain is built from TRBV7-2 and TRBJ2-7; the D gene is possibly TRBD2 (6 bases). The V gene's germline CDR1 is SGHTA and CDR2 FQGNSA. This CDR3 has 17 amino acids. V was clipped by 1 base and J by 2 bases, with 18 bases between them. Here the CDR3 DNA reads TGTGCCAGCAGCTTAGTCGCCGGGGACTGGCCCGCCTACGAGCAGTACTTC. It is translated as CASSLVAGDWPAYEQYF.

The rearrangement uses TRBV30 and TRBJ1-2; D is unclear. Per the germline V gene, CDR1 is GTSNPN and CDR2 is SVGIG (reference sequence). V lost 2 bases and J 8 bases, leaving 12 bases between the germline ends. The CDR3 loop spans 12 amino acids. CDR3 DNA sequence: TGTGCCTGGAGTCCCCGCAACGAGGGCTACACCTTC. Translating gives CAWSPRNEGYTF.

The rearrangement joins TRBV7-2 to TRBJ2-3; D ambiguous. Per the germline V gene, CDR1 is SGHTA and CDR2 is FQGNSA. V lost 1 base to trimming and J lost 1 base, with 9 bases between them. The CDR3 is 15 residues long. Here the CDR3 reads CASSLVSTGTDTQYF. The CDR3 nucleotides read TGTGCCAGCAGCTTAGTCAGTACAGGCACAGATACGCAGTATTTT.

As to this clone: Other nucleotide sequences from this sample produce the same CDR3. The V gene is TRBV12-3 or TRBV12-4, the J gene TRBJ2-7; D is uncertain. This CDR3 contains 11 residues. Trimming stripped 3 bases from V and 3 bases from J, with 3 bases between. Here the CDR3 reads CASSFNYEQYF. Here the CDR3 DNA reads TGTGCCAGCAGTTTCAACTACGAGCAGTACTTC.

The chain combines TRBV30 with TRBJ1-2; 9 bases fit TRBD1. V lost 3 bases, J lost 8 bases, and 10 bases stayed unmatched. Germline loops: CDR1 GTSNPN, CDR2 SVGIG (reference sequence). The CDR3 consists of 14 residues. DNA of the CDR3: TGTGCCTGGAGGGACTTGGGGACAGGGAGAGGCTACACCTTC. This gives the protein CAWRDLGTGRGYTF. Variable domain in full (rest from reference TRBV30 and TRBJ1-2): SQTIHQWPATLVQPVGSPLSLECTVEGTSNPNLYWYRQAAGRGLQLLFYSVGIGQISSEVPQNLSASRPQDRQFILSSKKLLLSDSGFYLCAWRDLGTGRGYTFGSGTRLTVV.

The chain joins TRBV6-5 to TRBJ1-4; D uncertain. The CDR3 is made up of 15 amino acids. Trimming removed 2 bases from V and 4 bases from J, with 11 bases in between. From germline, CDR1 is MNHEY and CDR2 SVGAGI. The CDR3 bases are TGTGCCAGCAGTTACATGGGAGTGAATAATGAAAAACTGTTTTTT. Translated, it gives CASSYMGVNNEKLFF.

The CDR3 loop reads CASSLFSDNTDTQYF. The CDR3 nucleotides read TGCGCCAGCAGCTTGTTCTCGGACAACACAGATACGCAGTATTTT. The V and J genes are TRBV5-1 and TRBJ2-3; maybe TRBD1 (5 bases). Deletions cut 1 base from V and 2 bases from J, with 11 bases between. The germline gives CDR1 SGHRS, CDR2 YFSETQ. CDR3 length equals 15 residues.

The DNA for the CDR3 is TGTGCCAGTGGAGACAGGGTCAGCGAGCAGTACTTC. It is translated as CASGDRVSEQYF. The V call is TRBV6-6, the J call TRBJ2-7, with 7 bases aligning to TRBD1. Germline assignment: CDR1 MNHNY and CDR2 SVGAGI (reference sequence). V lost 9 bases to trimming and J lost 6 bases; unmatched junction nucleotides: 8. CDR3 length: 12 amino acids.

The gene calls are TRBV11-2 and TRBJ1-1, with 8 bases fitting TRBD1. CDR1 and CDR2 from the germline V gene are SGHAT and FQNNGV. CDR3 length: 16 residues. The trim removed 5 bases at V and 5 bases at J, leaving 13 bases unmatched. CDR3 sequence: CASSRQDRAVWTEAFF. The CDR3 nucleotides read TGTGCCAGCAGCCGTCAGGACAGGGCCGTTTGGACTGAAGCTTTCTTT.

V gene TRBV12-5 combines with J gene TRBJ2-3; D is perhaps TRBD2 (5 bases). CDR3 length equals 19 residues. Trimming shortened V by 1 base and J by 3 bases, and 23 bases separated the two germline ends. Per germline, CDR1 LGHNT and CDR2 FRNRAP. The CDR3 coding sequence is TGTGCTAGTGGTTTGGAAAATCCTAACGACGGGGAGTGGACAGATACGCAGTATTTT. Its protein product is CASGLENPNDGEWTDTQYF. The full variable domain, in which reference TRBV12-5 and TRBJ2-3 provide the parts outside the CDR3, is DARVTQTPRHKVTEMGQEVTMRCQPILGHNTVFWYRQTMMQGLELLAYFRNRAPLDDSGMPKDRFSAEMPDATLATLKIQPSEPRDSAVYFCASGLENPNDGEWTDTQYFGPGTRLTVL.

The CDR3 loop is CASSYQEGSEQYF. The CDR3 DNA reads as TGTGCCAGCAGTTACCAGGAGGGGAGCGAGCAGTACTTC. The chain recombines TRBV6-2 or TRBV6-3 with TRBJ2-7; tentatively, D is TRBD2 (6 bases). Germline CDR1 MNHEY, CDR2 SVGEGT. The length of the CDR3 is 13 residues. Trimming took off 2 bases at V and 6 bases at J, with 11 bases between the two ends.

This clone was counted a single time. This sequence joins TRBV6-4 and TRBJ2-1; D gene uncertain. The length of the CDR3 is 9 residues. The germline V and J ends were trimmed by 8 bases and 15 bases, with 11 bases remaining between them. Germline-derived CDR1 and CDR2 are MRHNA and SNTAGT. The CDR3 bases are TGTGCCAGCTGGTTATTAGCGTTCTTC. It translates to CASWLLAFF.

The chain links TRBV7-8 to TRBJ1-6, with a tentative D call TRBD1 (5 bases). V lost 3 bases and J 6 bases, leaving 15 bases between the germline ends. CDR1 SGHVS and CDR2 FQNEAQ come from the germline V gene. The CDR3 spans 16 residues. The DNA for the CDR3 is TGTGCCAGCAGCTTTTTAAAGGGGTCTTTTAATTCACCCCTCCACTTT. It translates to CASSFLKGSFNSPLHF.

In nucleotides, the CDR3 is TGTGCCAGCAGTTTGGGTGGCAGGGGCGGGCACTACGAGCAGTACTTC. Its translation: CASSLGGRGGHYEQYF. The chain couples TRBV28 to TRBJ2-7; D is possibly TRBD1 (6 bases). CDR1 and CDR2 (germline): MDHEN, SYDVKM. The V end lost 3 bases, the J end lost 3 bases, and 18 bases lay between the germline ends. The CDR3 is 16 amino acids.

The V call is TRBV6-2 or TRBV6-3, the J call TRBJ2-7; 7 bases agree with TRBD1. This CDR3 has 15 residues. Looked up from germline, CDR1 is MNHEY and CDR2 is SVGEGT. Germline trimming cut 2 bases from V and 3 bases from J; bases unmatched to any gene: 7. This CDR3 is CASSYVSGGFYEQYF. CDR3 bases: TGTGCCAGCAGTTACGTTTCAGGGGGTTTCTACGAGCAGTACTTC.

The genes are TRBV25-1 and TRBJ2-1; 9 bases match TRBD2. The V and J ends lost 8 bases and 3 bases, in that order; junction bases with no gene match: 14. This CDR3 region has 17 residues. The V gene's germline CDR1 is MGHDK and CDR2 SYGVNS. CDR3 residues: CASGDSRAGGIYNEQFF. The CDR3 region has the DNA TGTGCCAGCGGGGACAGTAGAGCGGGAGGTATCTACAATGAGCAGTTCTTC.

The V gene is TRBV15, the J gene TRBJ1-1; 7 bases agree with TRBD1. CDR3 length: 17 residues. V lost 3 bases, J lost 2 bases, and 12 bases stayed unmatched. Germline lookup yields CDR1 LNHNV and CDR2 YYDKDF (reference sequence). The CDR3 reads CATSSVFSGTANTEAFF. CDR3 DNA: TGTGCCACCAGCAGTGTTTTCTCCGGGACAGCTAACACTGAAGCTTTCTTT.

In nucleotides, the CDR3 is TGTGCCACCAGCAGGGGCGGGTCCTACGAGCAGTACTTC. As protein: CATSRGGSYEQYF. The gene calls are TRBV15 and TRBJ2-7; D might be TRBD2 (5 bases). CDR1 and CDR2 from the germline V gene are LNHNV and YYDKDF (reference sequence). Trimming left V 3 bases short and J 1 base short, with 7 bases between. This CDR3 has 13 amino acids.

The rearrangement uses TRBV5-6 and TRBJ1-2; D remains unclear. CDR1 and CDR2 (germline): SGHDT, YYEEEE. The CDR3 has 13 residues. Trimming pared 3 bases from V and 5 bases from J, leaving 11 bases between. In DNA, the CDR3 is TGTGCCAGCAGCTCGACTGAGTATTATGGCTACACCTTC. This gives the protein CASSSTEYYGYTF.

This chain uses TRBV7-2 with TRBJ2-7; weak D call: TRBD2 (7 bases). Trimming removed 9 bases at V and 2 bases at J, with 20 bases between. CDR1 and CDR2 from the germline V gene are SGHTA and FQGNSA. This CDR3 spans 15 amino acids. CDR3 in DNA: TGTGCCAGTAGGAGGGGGGGGCTTATCCCCTACGAGCAGTACTTC. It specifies CASRRGGLIPYEQYF.

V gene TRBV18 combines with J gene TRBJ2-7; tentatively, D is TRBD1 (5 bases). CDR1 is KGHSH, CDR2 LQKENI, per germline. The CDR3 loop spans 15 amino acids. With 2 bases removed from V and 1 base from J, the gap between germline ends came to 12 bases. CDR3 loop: CASSPIRGMSYEQYF. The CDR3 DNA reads TGTGCCAGCTCACCAATAAGGGGAATGTCCTACGAGCAGTACTTC.

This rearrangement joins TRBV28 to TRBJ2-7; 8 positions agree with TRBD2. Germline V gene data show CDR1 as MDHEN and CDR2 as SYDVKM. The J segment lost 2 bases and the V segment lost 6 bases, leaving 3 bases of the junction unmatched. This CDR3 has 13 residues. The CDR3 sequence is CASRLAGPYEQYF. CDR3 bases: TGTGCCAGCAGATTAGCGGGACCCTACGAGCAGTACTTC.

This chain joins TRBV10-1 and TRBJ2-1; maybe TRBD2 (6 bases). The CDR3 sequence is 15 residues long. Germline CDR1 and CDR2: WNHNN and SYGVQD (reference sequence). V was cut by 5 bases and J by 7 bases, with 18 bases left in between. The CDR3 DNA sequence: TGCGCCAGCAGTTCCGGGGAGGCCCTAAGGAATGAGCAGTTCTTC. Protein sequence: CASSSGEALRNEQFF.